This record covers a single TCR beta chain. The antigen is undetermined. The CDR3 runs to 12 residues. Germline CDR1 and CDR2: DFQATT and SNEGSKA (reference sequence). The V end lost 5 bases, the J end lost 4 bases, and 11 bases lay between the germline ends. The sample belongs to a study of CD8 T cells in ankylosing spondylitis. Each CDR3 protein is one row after TCRdb ran MiXCR on the 5' RACE reads. This table holds roughly 470,000 distinct CDR3 sequences, roughly 27% found once. Overall study findings and caveats: Characteristic, it appeared, of ankylosing spondylitis blood was a TCR beta motif of eight highly homologous variants.

The sample taken for sequencing was blood, either unsorted or a sorted T cell fraction (not recorded which). The chain is built from TRBV20-1 and TRBJ1-1; D unresolved. The sequence was collected from a male donor with ankylosing spondylitis. CDR3 protein: CSAAVGGTEAFF. CDR3 DNA: TGCAGTGCTGCGGTAGGTGGCACTGAAGCTTTCTTT.